Below, one T cell receptor beta chain is given with its context. Antigen specificity is unknown. CDR1 is MDHEN, CDR2 SYDVKM, per germline. The ends lost 4 bases at V and 6 bases at J; junction bases unmatched: 11. The CDR3 has 16 residues. The data originate from a study of T cell responses to AZD1222 COVID-19 vaccine. Overall study results and limits: CD4 TCRs covered the whole spike, strongest at regions 160-218 and 743-854. Donors were chiefly white British, with a greater number of females, and clonal diversity was perhaps underestimated. Nearly half of the spike-specific TCRs reportedly recognize variant regions that carry no mutations.

This table comes from immunoSEQ multiplex PCR, and its TCRdb copy is limited to in-frame clones, with some not included. The table shows 120,000 to 150,000 clones, with roughly 87% occurring only once. The rearrangement uses TRBV28 and TRBJ2-1; 8 bases line up with TRBD2. The TCR originated in an adult in good health. The sequenced sample was peripheral blood, obtained on day 0 of AZD1222 vaccination. The CDR3 sequence is CASSSGAAGAGNEQFF. The CDR3 DNA is TGTGCCAGCAGTTCGGGAGCAGCGGGAGCTGGCAATGAGCAGTTCTTC.